This entry is about one TCR beta chain. This receptor's antigen is unknown. Base qualities are not at hand, and no much larger clone is one base apart. This specimen belongs to a study of cytomegalovirus exposure and HLA in healthy donors (dated by TCRdb to the late 2010s). In terms of the full investigation: An earlier analysis of approximately 550 of the donors reported 250 to 350 Gb of sequence data and 117 million unique TCR beta sequences from 150 million to 200 million T cells. About 300 gigabases of sequencing data and approximately 91 million unique TCR sequences made up an early release that covered under 750 HLA-typed donors. Among the roughly 410 genotyped donors, 75% to 90% belonged to the genetic ancestry cluster associated with self-reported Caucasian donors. The study aimed to test whether signatures of past pathogen exposure could be identified by cataloging public T cell receptors. The study used immunosequencing to profile the T cell repertoires of 666 subjects and linked those repertoires to cytomegalovirus serostatus. Along with the approximately 700-subject first cohort, a separate validation cohort of over 90 different subjects was used. To predict cytomegalovirus infection status, the study brought together high-throughput TCR immunosequencing, statistical association of individual TCRs with disease status, and machine learning. A later analysis re-analyzed previously published TCR beta repertoires from several hundred donors and added high-resolution HLA genotyping to study TCR occurrence patterns. Rather than drawing on any new phenotypic data, the later analysis identified candidate immune exposures from TCR beta sequences and the way those sequences occurred across donors. In an earlier analysis of over 550 of the donors, high-throughput TCR beta sequencing was used to judge whether each TCR beta V gene segment behaved as functional or pseudogenic. Alongside the repertoire data, information on donor age, sex, ethnicity and CMV serostatus was compiled. A later genetic analysis used genome-wide SNP genotypes for 398 of the 666 donors, treating that subset as a discovery cohort. Every discovery cohort repertoire had been produced on one sequencing platform. HLA typing included class I and class II loci at four-digit resolution. Typing coverage varied by locus: roughly 620-640 donors for A, B, C, DRB1 and DQB1; some 520 for DQA1; 606 for DPA1; more than 450 for DPB1. Because of strong linkage in the cohort, 4 to 6 DR-DQ haplotypes were treated as single units for association and clustering. Across 300 to 400 genotyped donors of the cohort, an average of approximately 240,000 unique TCR beta nucleotide sequences per donor were sequenced, and roughly a sixth of those sequences were non-productive. General conclusions and limits of the study: In a later analysis, 15,000 to 20,000 TCR beta sequences were associated with specific HLA alleles at a false discovery rate of 0.05. According to a later analysis, parvovirus B19, influenza, CMV and Epstein-Barr virus appeared linked to several top co-occurrence clusters. According to a later genetic analysis, donors in an Asian-associated ancestry cluster had fewer N-insertions in productive TCRs than the roughly 670-donor mean. A further reported finding was that TCR beta sequences accurately predicted the HLA-A and HLA-B alleles for most subjects in the first cohort. V-gene and J-gene trimming of TCR beta chains was associated with a missense DCLRE1C variant in a later genetic analysis, and the association was replicated in an independent cohort. A later analysis found that HLA-associated TCR beta chains were more clonally expanded and had lower generation probabilities than equally common non-associated chains. The presence/absence analyses assumed that sequencing depth was roughly uniform across donors, and that assumption may not be true. Because counts were too low, 15 to 20 rarely observed V segments, including chromosome 9 orphons, were excluded from the earlier analysis of roughly 580 of the donors. According to a later analysis, TCR association rates differed among HLA loci, with DRB1 alleles showing the most associated TCRs and HLA-C alleles showing the fewest. The study gave a list of about 170 TCR beta chains associated with cytomegalovirus. The authors suggested that the approach could potentially be generalized to other disease states and immunological phenotypes. HLA typing was unavailable for some donors at each locus, so association tests used only the typed subset. In a later analysis, most CMV-associated TCR beta chains were found to appear HLA-restricted, with HLA associations seemingly driven largely by CMV exposure. Some IMGT-functional V segments, including TRBV6-2 and TRBV6-3, could not be told apart with the 87-base-pair reads, so those segments were excluded. Correlated functional status among segregating V segments might be attributable to linkage disequilibrium, but an unknown experimental factor could not be ruled out. In both the original and validation cohorts, the classifier was reported to diagnose cytomegalovirus status with high specificity and sensitivity. Most TCR sequences were observed very rarely across donors, whereas some public TCRs were present in many individuals. In vitro tests confirmed that three of the cytomegalovirus-associated TCR beta chains recognize cytomegalovirus antigens. Assigning TCR associations to individual alleles was difficult when HLA alleles, especially DR and DQ, strongly co-occurred. A cluster of highly shared sequence variants was judged likely to represent a technical artifact of the sequencing pipeline. The cohort was sequenced for TCR beta chains only, and without alpha or paired-chain data the features that could be detected were limited. For the cohort, immune exposure information was limited to CMV serostatus. In an earlier analysis of some 640 of the donors, most TCR beta V segments were observed in productive rearrangements about 90% or about 30% of the time, broadly matching IMGT annotations.

V is reduced by 4 bases and J by 3 bases, leaving a spacing of 13 bases between them. Taken from cysteine to phenylalanine, the CDR3 has 15 residues. Here the CDR3 DNA is all that survives: 45 bases in frame from base 1. The germline V gene provides CDR1 MNHEY and CDR2 SVGAGI. The library relied on the immunoSEQ multiplex PCR assay. The multiplex PCR relied on a mix of 60 forward primers for TCR Vbeta segments and 13 reverse primers for TCR Jbeta segments. The CDR3 region of rearranged TCR beta genes was amplified from genomic DNA with a multiplex PCR assay. The Illumina HiSeq System was used to sequence the amplified TCR beta libraries as 87-base-pair reads. The original pipeline was this. In a later analysis, tens of millions of unique TCR beta chains were counted across the 666 repertoires, and roughly 11 million of these chains were shared by at least two donors. A nearest-neighbor algorithm error-corrected the raw reads and collapsed the reads into unique sequences, merging closely related sequences to remove PCR and sequencing errors. V, D and J gene segments were assigned by aligning CDR3 sequences to IMGT reference sequences. For a sequence to be retained, a match of at least six nucleotides was required to both a V gene segment and a J gene segment. A rearrangement counted as productive if the CDR3 had no stop codons and remained in frame with V and J, and every other rearrangement counted as non-productive. CDR3 was defined by IMGT convention, running from the second conserved V-encoded cysteine to the conserved J-encoded phenylalanine. Sequences without an unambiguous match to a single V gene segment were excluded from the earlier analysis of a few hundred of the donors. An earlier analysis of a few hundred of the donors classified V segments as functional when productive rearrangements were above 56.7% and as segregating when the standard deviation between donors was above 5%. A statistical classification framework was built for diagnosing cytomegalovirus status from the catalog of TCR beta chain sequences. V and J gene assignment, in a later analysis, came from comparing TCR nucleotide sequences with IMGT/GENE-DB human TR gene sequences. Using the TCRdist pipeline, a later analysis assigned CDR3 sequences along with most-parsimonious VDJ recombination scenarios. In a later analysis, every TCR beta chain was defined by the combination of its CDR3 amino acid sequence and its V-gene family, and reads without a unique V-gene family were dropped. In a later analysis, several hundred highly shared, low-generation-probability nucleotide sequences were removed to address suspected cross-contamination and a sequencing artifact. For each public chain, a later analysis derived a clonal expansion index from normalized ranks of inferred template counts within each repertoire. A later analysis computed generation probabilities with a VDJ recombination model fitted to out-of-frame rearrangements, and checked the results against IGoR. In a later analysis, TCR-TCR, TCR-HLA and TCR-CMV co-occurrence was scored with hypergeometric tests, and a repertoire-size bias correction was applied to TCR pairs. To estimate false discovery rates, a later analysis permuted the HLA or CMV assignments 20 times. A later analysis grouped co-occurring TCRs with DBSCAN, adding TCRdist sequence similarity when clustering within HLA-allele-positive subsets. Repertoires with fewer than 30,000 or more than 120,000 public chains were left out of co-occurrence clustering, as were roughly five repertoires with anomalous nucleotide sharing. TCRdb provides this immuneACCESS table in a form limited to in-frame rearrangements. Some clones are lacking; in checked studies, under half of them reflect an unresolved V gene, and why the rest are absent is not known. That table supplies the V and J calls and clone size; D and trimming were determined from the DNA. A total of under 200,000 clones appear in this sample, roughly four fifths of them only once. More than 0.5% of the sample belongs to the ten largest clones.

The cohort comprised 666 healthy bone marrow donors. All cohort members were sampled while nominally healthy, although unrecorded immune exposures were likely present. The donor tested CMV seronegative and was one of the 352 seronegative cohort members. A peripheral blood sample was collected from each donor, and TCR beta sequencing was performed on peripheral blood mononuclear cells. The Qiagen DNeasy Blood Extraction Kit was used to extract genomic DNA from the blood cell samples. The source is a woman aged 45-65 years in good health and CMV-seronegative. Sequenced material: PBMCs. This receptor chain uses TRBV6-5 and TRBJ2-1, with no reliable assignment of the D segment. The CDR3 region has the sequence CASSFYGESYNEQFF. The nucleotide sequence is given as TGTGCCAGCAGTTTCTATGGAGAGAGCTACAATGAGCAGTTCTTC.